Reported below is one TCR beta chain. The antigen is unknown. Trimming removed 5 bases at V and 1 base at J, with 18 bases between. Looked up from germline, CDR1 is MDHEN and CDR2 is SYDVKM. CDR3 length: 16 amino acids. Profiled with immunoSEQ multiplex PCR; TCRdb holds only in-frame clones, not every one. The sample includes around 30,000 clones, roughly 90% of them seen just once. These data come from a study of regulatory and conventional T cells in RAG deficiency. Study-level points and caveats: Shannon entropy was markedly lower and Simpson indices higher in RAG-deficient patients than control T-cell subsets. Omenn syndrome and CID/AS patients had about 110-fold fewer unique Treg TCR beta sequences, versus around 9.8-fold elsewhere.

The sample was also linked to a second study, of regulatory T cells. From that report: Primers: 52 TRBV forward and 13 TRBJ reverse.

Sequencing was carried out using CD8+ T cells sorted from blood. The sequence came from a human donor in good health. This sequence joins TRBV28 and TRBJ2-7; D may match TRBD1 or TRBD2 (5 bases each). The CDR3 region has the DNA TGTGCCAGCAGTGCCATAGGGACCGAGGGATCCTACGAGCAGTACTTC. It encodes CASSAIGTEGSYEQYF.